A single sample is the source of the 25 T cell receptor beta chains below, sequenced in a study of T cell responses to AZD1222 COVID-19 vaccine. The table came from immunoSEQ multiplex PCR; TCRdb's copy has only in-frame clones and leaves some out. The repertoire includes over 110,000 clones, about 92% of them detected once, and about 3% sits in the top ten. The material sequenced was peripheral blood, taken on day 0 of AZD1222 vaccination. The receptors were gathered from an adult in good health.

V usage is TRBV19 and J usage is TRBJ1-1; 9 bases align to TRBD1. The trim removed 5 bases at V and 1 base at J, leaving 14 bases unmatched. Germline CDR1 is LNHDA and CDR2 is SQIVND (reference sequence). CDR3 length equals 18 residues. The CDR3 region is CASSFDRGEGSWNTEAFF. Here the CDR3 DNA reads TGTGCCAGTAGTTTCGACAGGGGGGAAGGATCGTGGAACACTGAAGCTTTCTTT.

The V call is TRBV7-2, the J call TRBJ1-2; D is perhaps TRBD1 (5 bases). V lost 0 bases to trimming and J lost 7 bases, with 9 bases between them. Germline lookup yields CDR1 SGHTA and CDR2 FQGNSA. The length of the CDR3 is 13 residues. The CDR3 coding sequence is TGTGCCAGCAGCTTAGCGGGGACCGGTGGCTACACCTTC. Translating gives CASSLAGTGGYTF.

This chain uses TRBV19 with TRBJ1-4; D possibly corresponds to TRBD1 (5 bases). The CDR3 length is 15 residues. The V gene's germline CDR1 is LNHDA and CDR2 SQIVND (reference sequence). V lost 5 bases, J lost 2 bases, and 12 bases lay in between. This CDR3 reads CASSLRGATNEKLFF. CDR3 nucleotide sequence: TGTGCCAGTAGTTTAAGGGGAGCTACTAATGAAAAACTGTTTTTT.

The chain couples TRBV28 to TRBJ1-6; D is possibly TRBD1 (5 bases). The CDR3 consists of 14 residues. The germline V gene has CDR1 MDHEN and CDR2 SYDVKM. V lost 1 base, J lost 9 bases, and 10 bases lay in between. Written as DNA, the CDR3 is TGTGCCAGCAGTTTATCAGGGCCCGGTTCACCCCTCCACTTT. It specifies CASSLSGPGSPLHF.

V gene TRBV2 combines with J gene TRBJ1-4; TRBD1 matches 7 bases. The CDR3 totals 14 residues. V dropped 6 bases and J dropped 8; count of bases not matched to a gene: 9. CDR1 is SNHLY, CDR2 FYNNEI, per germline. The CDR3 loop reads CASRGDSPREKLFF. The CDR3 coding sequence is TGTGCCAGCAGAGGGGACAGCCCGAGAGAAAAACTGTTTTTT.

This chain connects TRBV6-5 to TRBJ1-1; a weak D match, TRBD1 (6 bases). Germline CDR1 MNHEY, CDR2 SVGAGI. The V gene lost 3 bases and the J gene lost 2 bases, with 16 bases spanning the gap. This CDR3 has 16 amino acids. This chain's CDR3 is CASSYFVDRYNTEAFF. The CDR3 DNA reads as TGTGCCAGCAGTTATTTTGTGGACAGATACAACACTGAAGCTTTCTTT.

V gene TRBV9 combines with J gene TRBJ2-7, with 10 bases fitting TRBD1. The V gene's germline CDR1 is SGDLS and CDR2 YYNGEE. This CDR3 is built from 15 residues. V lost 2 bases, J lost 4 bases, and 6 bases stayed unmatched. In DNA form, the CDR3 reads TGTGCCAGCAGCGTCCGGGACAGGGGAGTTTACGAGCAGTACTTC. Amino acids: CASSVRDRGVYEQYF.

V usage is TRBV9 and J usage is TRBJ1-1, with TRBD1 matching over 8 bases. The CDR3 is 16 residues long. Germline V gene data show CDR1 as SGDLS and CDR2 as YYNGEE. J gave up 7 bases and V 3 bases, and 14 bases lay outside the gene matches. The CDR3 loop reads CASSDLDIGQGLEAFF. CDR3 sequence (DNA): TGTGCCAGCAGCGACCTAGATATCGGACAGGGCCTTGAAGCTTTCTTT.

For the CDR3, the DNA is TGTGCCAGCGGGGGGCTTTCTGGAAACACCATATATTTT. Translating it yields CASGGLSGNTIYF. The chain has TRBV2 and TRBJ1-3, with D possibly being TRBD1 (6 bases). The CDR3 is 13 amino acids. Deletions cut 8 bases from V and 1 base from J, with 9 bases between. In germline, CDR1 is SNHLY, CDR2 FYNNEI.

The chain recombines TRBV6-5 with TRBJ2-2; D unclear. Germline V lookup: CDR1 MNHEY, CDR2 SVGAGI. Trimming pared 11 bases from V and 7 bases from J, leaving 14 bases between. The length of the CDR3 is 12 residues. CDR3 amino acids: CASKGDIGELFF. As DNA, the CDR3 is TGTGCCTCAAAAGGTGACATCGGGGAGCTGTTTTTT.

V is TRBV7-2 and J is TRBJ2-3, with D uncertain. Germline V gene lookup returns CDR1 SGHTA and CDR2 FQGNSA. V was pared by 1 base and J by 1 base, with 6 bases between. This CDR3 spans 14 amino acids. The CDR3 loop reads CASSLDTRTDTQYF. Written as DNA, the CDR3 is TGTGCCAGCAGCTTAGACACACGCACAGATACGCAGTATTTT.

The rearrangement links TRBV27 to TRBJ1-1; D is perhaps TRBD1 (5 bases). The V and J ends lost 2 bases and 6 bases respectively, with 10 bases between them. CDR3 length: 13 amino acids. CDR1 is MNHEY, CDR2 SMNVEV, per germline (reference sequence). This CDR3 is CASSLQGRAEAFF. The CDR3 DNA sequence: TGTGCCAGCAGTTTACAGGGTCGGGCTGAAGCTTTCTTT.

Written as DNA, the CDR3 is TGCGCCAGCAGCCAAGGACGGGAGAATTCACCCCTCCACTTT. As protein: CASSQGRENSPLHF. The chain uses TRBV4-3 and TRBJ1-6; D remains ambiguous. Germline CDR1 is LGHNA and CDR2 is YSLEER. The CDR3 covers 14 residues. Trimming removed 1 base from V and 7 bases from J, with 8 bases in between.

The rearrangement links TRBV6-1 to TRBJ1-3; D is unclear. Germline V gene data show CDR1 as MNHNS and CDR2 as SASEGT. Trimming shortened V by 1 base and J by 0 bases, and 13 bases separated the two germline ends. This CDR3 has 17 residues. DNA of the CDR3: TGTGCCAGCAGTGAAGACCTGGACGGACGCTCTGGAAACACCATATATTTT. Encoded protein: CASSEDLDGRSGNTIYF.

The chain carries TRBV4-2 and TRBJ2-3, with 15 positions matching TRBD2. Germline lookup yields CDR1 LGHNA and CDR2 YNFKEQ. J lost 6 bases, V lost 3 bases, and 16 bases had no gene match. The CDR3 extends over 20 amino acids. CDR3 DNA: TGTGCCAGCAGCCATGGTTTGGCCGGACTAGCGGGAGGGCTGAGGGATACGCAGTATTTT. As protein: CASSHGLAGLAGGLRDTQYF.

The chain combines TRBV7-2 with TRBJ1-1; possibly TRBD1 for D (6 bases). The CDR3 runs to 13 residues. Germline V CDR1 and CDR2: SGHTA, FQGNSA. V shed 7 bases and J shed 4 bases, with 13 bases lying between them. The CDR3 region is CASNYLRGTEAFF. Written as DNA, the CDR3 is TGTGCCAGCAACTACCTCAGGGGCACTGAAGCTTTCTTT.

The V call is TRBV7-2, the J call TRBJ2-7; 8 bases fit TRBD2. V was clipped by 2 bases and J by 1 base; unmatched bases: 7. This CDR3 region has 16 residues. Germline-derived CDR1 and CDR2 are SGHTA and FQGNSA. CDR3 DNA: TGTGCCAGCAGCTTAAAAGGGGCTAGCGGGTCCTACGAGCAGTACTTC. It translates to CASSLKGASGSYEQYF.

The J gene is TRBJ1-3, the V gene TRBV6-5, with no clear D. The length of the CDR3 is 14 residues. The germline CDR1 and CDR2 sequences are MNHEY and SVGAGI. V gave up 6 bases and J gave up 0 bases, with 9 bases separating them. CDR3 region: CASSPGGSGNTIYF. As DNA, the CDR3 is TGTGCCAGCAGCCCAGGAGGCTCTGGAAACACCATATATTTT.

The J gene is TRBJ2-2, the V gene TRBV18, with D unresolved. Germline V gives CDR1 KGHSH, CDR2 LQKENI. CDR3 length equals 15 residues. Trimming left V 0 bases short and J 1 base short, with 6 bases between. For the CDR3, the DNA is TGTGCCAGCTCACCACCGTCCAGGAACACCGGGGAGCTGTTTTTT. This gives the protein CASSPPSRNTGELFF.

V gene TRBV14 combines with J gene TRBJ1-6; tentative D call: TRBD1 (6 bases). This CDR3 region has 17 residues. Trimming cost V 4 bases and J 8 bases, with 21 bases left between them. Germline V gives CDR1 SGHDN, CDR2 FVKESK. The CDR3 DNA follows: TGTGCCAGCAGCCGCGGCCTAAAACAGGGACCGGATTCACCCCTCCACTTT. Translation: CASSRGLKQGPDSPLHF.

The CDR3 loop reads CASSPTVSRTGELFF. CDR3 coding DNA: TGTGCCAGCAGCCCCACGGTGTCACGCACCGGGGAGCTGTTTTTT. The chain couples TRBV7-3 to TRBJ2-2; D is unresolved. The germline V gene has CDR1 SGHTA and CDR2 FQGTGA. V was pared by 5 bases and J by 4 bases, with 14 bases between. This CDR3 contains 15 residues.

CDR3 nucleotides: TGTGCCAGCAGCTCGGACAGGGGGAGCTACGAGCAGTACTTC. It specifies CASSSDRGSYEQYF. The rearrangement joins TRBV7-6 to TRBJ2-7; 10 bases match TRBD1. Trimming took 4 bases from V and 3 from J; bases not matched to a gene: 3. The CDR3 has 14 amino acids. Germline lookup yields CDR1 SGHVS and CDR2 FNYEAQ.

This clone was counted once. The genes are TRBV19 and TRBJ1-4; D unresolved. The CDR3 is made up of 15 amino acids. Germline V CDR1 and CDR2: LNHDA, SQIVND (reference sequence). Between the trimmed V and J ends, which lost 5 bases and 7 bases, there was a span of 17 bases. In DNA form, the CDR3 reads TGTGCCAGTAGTGTCCCGACTGGGATGAGTGAAAAACTGTTTTTT. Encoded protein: CASSVPTGMSEKLFF.

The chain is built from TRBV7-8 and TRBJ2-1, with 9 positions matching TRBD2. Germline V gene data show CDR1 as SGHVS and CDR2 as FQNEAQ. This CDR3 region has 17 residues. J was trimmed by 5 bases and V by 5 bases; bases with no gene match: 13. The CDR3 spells CASSSTNLAGRDNEQFF. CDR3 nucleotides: TGTGCCAGCAGCAGTACGAATCTAGCGGGAAGGGACAATGAGCAGTTCTTC.

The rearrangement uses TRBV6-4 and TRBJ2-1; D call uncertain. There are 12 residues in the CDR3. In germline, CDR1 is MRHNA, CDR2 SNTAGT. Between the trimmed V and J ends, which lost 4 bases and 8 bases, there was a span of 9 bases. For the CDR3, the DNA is TGTGCCAGCAGTGGGGGTGGACATGAGCAGTTCTTC. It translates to CASSGGGHEQFF.